This TCR beta chain comes out of a study of blood T cell repertoires in COVID-19 (TCRdb year 2020). Broadly, across the study: The collaborator samples originated in the United States, Italy and Spain and spanned the acute and convalescent phases of COVID-19. The material from the prospective study consisted of cDNA or gDNA derived from T cells, B-cell-depleted T cells, or PBMCs. Subjects who had been exposed to COVID-19, were actively infected with it, or had recovered from it provided the deeply sampled blood TCRbeta repertoires that made up the dataset. The repertoires were released in a freely available public database meant as a resource for research on the immune response to SARS-CoV-2. The samples were drawn from the first 160 participants of the ongoing ImmuneRACE study and from over 950 subjects provided by 6 global collaborators. Sample metadata almost always included a de-identified subject ID, COVID-19 status, age in years and sex. Where HLA class I and class II types were available, the types were taken from metadata supplied by the sample provider, not from assay-based typing. Here is what the overall study found, with its caveats: The quantity of clinical and demographic metadata differed by source and by participant and was supplied without curation.

TCRbeta CDR3 regions were amplified from genomic DNA by means of the immunoSEQ Assay, a bias-controlled multiplex PCR. In the original analysis: The number of nucleated cells in each sample was estimated from the amplification of reference gene primers within the assay. Sequence reads were collapsed and filtered to measure the absolute abundance of every unique TCRbeta CDR3 rearrangement. For each sample, productive Simpson clonality was calculated as the square root of Simpson's diversity index over productive rearrangements. TCRdb took this table from immuneACCESS and kept in-frame rearrangements with V and J called. Such tables lack part of the clones; where checked against another copy, unresolved V genes explain under half of the gap, and the rest is unexplained. V, J and clone size reflect that table, while D and trimming were determined from the DNA. The sample includes some 200,000 clones, with approximately 91% observed a single time. Over 15% of the sample rests with the top ten.

Via the germline V gene (reference sequence), CDR1 is LNHDA and CDR2 SQIVND. Deletion took 6 bases off V and 5 bases off J, with a span of 13 bases between the germline ends. Reading from cysteine to phenylalanine, the CDR3 counts 13 amino acids. Only the CDR3 portion is preserved as DNA: 39 bases, with reading frame beginning at the first base. This clone came up once. Its cognate antigen has yet to be identified. Within one base of it there is no much larger clone, and no base qualities were kept. One collaborating source in Seattle enrolled patients while the patients were actively infected and followed the patients over time throughout the course of disease. The collaborating institutions used their own protocols to collect whole blood in K2EDTA tubes. For TCRbeta analysis, collaborators shipped samples in one of three forms: frozen whole blood, isolated PBMCs, or DNA extracted from either of those sample types.

The receptor chain draws on TRBV19 and TRBJ2-5; the D gene cannot be named for sure. Sequencing was performed on peripheral blood. The receptor's source is a man between 45 and 60 years old with COVID-19, enrolled during active disease. The CDR3 region has the sequence CASSPYGWETQYF. The nucleotides are TGTGCCAGTAGCCCGTACGGGTGGGAGACCCAGTACTTC.